This T cell receptor beta chain was obtained from a study of regulatory T cells in long-lasting Graves disease. In its sample, this clonotype was seen many times. Antigen unknown. The CDR3 extends over 12 amino acids. Germline V CDR1 and CDR2: DFQATT, SNEGSKA (reference sequence). Deletions cut 3 bases from V and 3 bases from J, with 9 bases between. As for time point: newly diagnosed GD, antithyroid drugs for less than 3 months. PBMCs provided the RNA from which the TCR library was made. Study results and limitations: Persistent disease preferred TRBV28, TRBJ1-2 and TRBJ2-5; new disease, TRBV20-1 and TRBJ2-1.

The authors built TCR beta libraries using iRepertoire HTBI primers and Arm-PCR of CDR3 regions. TCRdb analysed the multiplex PCR reads with MiXCR anew, one entry per CDR3 protein. The profile shows hundreds of thousands of distinct CDR3 sequences, roughly 16% of them singletons. These data are also associated with another study on T cells in Graves' hyperthyroidism and ophthalmopathy.

Sequencing was performed on peripheral blood mononuclear cells (PBMCs), taken at new diagnosis, from a patient treated with antithyroid drugs. This sequence was found in a woman aged 35-60 years with Graves disease. This chain joins TRBV20-1 and TRBJ2-7; no clear D gene. CDR3 loop: CSASAEGYEQYF. The CDR3 bases are TGCAGTGCTAGTGCGGAAGGCTACGAGCAGTACTTC.